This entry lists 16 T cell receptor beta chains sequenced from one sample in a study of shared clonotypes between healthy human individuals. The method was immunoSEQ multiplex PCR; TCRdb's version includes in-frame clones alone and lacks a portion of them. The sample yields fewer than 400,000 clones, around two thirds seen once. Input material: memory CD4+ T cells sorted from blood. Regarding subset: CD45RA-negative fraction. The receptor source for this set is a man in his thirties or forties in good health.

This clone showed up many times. In nucleotides, the CDR3 is TGTGCCAGCAGCATCTCCAGGGGAGATGAGCAGTTCTTC. This translates into CASSISRGDEQFF. This chain connects TRBV21-1 to TRBJ2-1; TRBD1, the table's D call, was not compared with the DNA. TRBV21-1 is an annotated pseudogene. The CDR3 spans 13 residues.

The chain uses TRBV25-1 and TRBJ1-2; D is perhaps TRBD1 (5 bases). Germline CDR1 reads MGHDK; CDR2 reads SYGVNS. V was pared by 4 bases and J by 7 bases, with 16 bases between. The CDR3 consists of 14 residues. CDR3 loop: CASSAPGGSAGYTF. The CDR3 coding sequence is TGTGCCAGCAGTGCCCCCGGGGGGTCCGCTGGCTACACCTTC.

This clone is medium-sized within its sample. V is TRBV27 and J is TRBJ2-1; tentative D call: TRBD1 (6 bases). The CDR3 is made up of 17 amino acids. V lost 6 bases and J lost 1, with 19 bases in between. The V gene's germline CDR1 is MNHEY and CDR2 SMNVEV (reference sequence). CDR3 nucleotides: TGTGCCAGCAGCCAAAGGTGGACAGCCTTTTCCTACAATGAGCAGTTCTTC. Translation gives CASSQRWTAFSYNEQFF.

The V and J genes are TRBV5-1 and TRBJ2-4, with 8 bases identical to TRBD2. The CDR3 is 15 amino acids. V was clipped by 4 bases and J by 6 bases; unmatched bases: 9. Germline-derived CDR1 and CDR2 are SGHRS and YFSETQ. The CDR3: CASSPSGSAGNIQYF. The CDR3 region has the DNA TGCGCCAGCAGCCCAAGCGGGAGCGCCGGAAACATTCAGTACTTC.

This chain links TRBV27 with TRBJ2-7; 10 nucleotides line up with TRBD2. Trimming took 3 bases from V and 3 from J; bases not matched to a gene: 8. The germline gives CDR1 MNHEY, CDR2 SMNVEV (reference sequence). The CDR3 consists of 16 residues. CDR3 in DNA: TGTGCCAGCAGTTTTTTTGGGGTAGCGGGGGGCTACGAGCAGTACTTC. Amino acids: CASSFFGVAGGYEQYF.

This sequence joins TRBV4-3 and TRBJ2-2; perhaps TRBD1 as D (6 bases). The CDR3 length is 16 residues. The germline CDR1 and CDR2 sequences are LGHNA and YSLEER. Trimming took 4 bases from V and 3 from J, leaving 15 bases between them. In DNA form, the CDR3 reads TGCGCCAGCAGCCGGGATACAGGGTCCTACACCGGGGAGCTGTTTTTT. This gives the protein CASSRDTGSYTGELFF.

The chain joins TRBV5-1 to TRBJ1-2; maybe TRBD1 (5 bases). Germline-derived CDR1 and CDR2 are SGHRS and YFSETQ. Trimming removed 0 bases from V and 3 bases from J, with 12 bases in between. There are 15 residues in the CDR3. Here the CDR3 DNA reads TGCGCCAGCAGCTTGGACGGGACGGCTTACTATGGCTACACCTTC. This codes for CASSLDGTAYYGYTF.

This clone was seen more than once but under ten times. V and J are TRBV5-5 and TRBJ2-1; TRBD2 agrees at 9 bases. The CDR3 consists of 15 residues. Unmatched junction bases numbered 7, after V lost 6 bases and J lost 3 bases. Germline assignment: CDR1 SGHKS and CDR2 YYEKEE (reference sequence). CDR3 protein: CASNSGRPVYNEQFF. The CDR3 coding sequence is TGTGCCAGCAACAGCGGGAGGCCAGTCTACAATGAGCAGTTCTTC.

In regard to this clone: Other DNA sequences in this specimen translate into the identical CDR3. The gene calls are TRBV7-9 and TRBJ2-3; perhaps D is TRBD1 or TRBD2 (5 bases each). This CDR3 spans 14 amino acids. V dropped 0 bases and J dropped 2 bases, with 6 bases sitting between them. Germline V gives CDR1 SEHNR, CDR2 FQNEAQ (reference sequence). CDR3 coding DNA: TGTGCCAGCAGCTTAGCCGGGACCACAGATACGCAGTATTTT. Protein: CASSLAGTTDTQYF.

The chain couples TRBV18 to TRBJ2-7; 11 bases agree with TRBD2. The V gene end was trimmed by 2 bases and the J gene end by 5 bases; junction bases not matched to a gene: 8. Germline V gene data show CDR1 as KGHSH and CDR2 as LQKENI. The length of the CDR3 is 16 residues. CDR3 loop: CASSPLGTSGSHEQYF. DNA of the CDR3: TGTGCCAGCTCACCATTGGGTACTAGCGGGAGTCACGAGCAGTACTTC.

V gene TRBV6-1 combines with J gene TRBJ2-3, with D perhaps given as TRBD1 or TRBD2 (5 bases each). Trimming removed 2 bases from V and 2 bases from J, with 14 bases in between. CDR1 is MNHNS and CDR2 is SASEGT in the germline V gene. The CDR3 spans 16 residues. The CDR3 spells CASSERDGSYTDTQYF. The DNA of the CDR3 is TGTGCCAGCAGTGAAAGGGACGGATCATACACAGATACGCAGTATTTT.

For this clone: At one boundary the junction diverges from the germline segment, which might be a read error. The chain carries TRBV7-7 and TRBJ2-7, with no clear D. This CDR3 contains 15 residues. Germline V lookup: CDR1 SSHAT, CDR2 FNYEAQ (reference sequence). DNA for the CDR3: TGTGCTAGCAGCTACGGTCCTGGCTGGATATACGAGCAGTACTTC. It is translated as CASSYGPGWIYEQYF.

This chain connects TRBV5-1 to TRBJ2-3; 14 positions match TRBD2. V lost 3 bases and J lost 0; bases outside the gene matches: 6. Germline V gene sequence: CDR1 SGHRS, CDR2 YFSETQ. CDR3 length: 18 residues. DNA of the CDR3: TGCGCCAGCAGCTCGGGCCGACTAGCGGGAGGGAGCACAGATACGCAGTATTTT. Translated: CASSSGRLAGGSTDTQYF. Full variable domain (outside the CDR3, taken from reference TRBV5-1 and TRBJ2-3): KAGVTQTPRYLIKTRGQQVTLSCSPISGHRSVSWYQQTPGQGLQFLFEYFSETQRNKGNFPGRFSGRQFSNSRSEMNVSTLELGDSALYLCASSSGRLAGGSTDTQYFGPGTRLTVL.

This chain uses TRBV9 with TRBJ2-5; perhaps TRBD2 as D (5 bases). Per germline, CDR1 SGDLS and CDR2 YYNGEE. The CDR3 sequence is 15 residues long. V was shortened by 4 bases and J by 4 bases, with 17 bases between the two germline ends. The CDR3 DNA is TGTGCCAGCAGCTTACGTACAGCGGTGTCAGAGACCCAGTACTTC. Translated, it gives CASSLRTAVSETQYF.

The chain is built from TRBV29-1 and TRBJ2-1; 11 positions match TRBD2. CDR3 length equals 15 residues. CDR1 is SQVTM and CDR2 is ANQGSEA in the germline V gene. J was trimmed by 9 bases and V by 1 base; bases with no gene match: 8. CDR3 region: CSVEVVAGGPGEQFF. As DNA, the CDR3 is TGCAGCGTTGAAGTGGTAGCGGGAGGGCCAGGTGAGCAGTTCTTC.

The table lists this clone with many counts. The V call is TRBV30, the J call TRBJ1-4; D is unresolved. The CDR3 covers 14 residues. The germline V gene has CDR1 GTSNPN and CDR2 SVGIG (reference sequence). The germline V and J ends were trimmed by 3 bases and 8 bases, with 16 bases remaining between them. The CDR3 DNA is TGTGCCTGGAGCGACGGGTCCCCGAGCGAAAAACTGTTTTTT. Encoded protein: CAWSDGSPSEKLFF.